These T cell receptor beta chains were read from a single sample in a study of read filtering for tumor transcriptome and immune sequencing. TCRdb passed the reads through MiXCR, listing each CDR3 protein once. The sample records about 39,000 distinct CDR3 sequences, approximately 14% being singletons. The sequencing input was a population of CD138-negative cells sorted from bone marrow. The receptors here all came from a donor aged 40 or over with multiple myeloma. The CDR3 runs from the conserved cysteine through the conserved F or W. D genes are given only for firm matches. Clone size is shown for a subset of rows, as once, few, many or a class of expanded clone.

J gene	V gene	clone size	D gene	CDR3 DNA	CDR3 protein
TRBJ1-6	TRBV7-9	NA	NA	TGTGCCAGCAGCTCCACCGGCCGGGGTTCCTATTCACCCCTCCACTTC	CASSSTGRGSYSPLHF
TRBJ2-1	TRBV20-1	many	NA	TGCAGTGCTCCAACTGACTCTTACAATGAGCAGTTCTTC	CSAPTDSYNEQFF
TRBJ2-5	TRBV9	many	NA	TGTGCCAGCAGCCCGAGCTCGACAGGAAAAGAGACCCAGTACTTC	CASSPSSTGKETQYF
TRBJ1-2	TRBV7-4	many	NA	TGTGCCAGCCTTGTGGGACGCCAAAACCAGGACTATGGCTACACCTTC	CASLVGRQNQDYGYTF
TRBJ2-1	TRBV5-5	many	TRBD2	TGTGCCAGCAGCCAGACTAGCGGGGGGCCCAGAGAGCAGTTCTTC	CASSQTSGGPREQFF
TRBJ2-2	TRBV20-1	NA	NA	TGCAGTGCTAGTCGAGGGAAGGCGAACACCGGGGAGCTGTTTTTT	CSASRGKANTGELFF
TRBJ1-2	TRBV10-3	NA	NA	TGTGCCATCAGTGACCCCCAGGGAAGTCCCAACTTTGGCTACACCTTC	CAISDPQGSPNFGYTF
TRBJ2-3	TRBV6-2/TRBV6-3	many	NA	TGTGCCAGCAGCCAGGGATTCGCAGATACGCAGTATTTT	CASSQGFADTQYF
TRBJ2-7	TRBV7-6	many	NA	TGTGCCAGCAGCTTACAGGGCGCCGGCTACGAGCAGTACTTC	CASSLQGAGYEQYF
TRBJ2-2	TRBV11-2	NA	NA	TGTGCCAGCAGCTCCGGAACCGGGGAGCTGTTTTTT	CASSSGTGELFF
TRBJ2-1	TRBV10-2	many	NA	TGCGCCAGCAGTGAGTCTCACAGTGGGGTGTTCTTC	CASSESHSGVFF
TRBJ2-3	TRBV4-1	many	TRBD2	TGCGCCAGCAGCCAAGTAGCGGGGGGTACAGATACGCAGTATTTT	CASSQVAGGTDTQYF
TRBJ2-7	TRBV7-8	many	TRBD1	TGTGCCAGCAGCCTGGGACAGGGGGTGGCCTACGAGCAGTACTTC	CASSLGQGVAYEQYF
TRBJ1-1	TRBV6-1	NA	NA	TGTGCCAGCACTAAAATACCTCCGGGACAAATGAACACTGAAGCTTTCTTT	CASTKIPPGQMNTEAFF
TRBJ2-1	TRBV7-9	NA	TRBD1	TGTGCCGGCAGCTCCCGGGACAGGCGAGTCTCCTACAGTGAGCAGTTCTTC	CAGSSRDRRVSYSEQFF
TRBJ1-3	TRBV28	many	NA	TGTGCCAGCAGTTTTCTGGCCGGAAACACCATATATTTT	CASSFLAGNTIYF
TRBJ1-1	TRBV7-9	once	NA	TGTGACAGCAGCCGGGAAGGAATGAACACTGAGGCTTTCTTT	CDSSREGMNTEAFF
TRBJ1-1	TRBV5-1	few	NA	TGCGCCACCAGGTTGTCCCGGCTGAACACTGAAGCTTTCTTT	CATRLSRLNTEAFF
TRBJ1-5	TRBV20-1	few	NA	TGCAGTGCTAGAGATAAACGTCGGGGGACCGATAGCAATCAGCCCCAGCATTTT	CSARDKRRGTDSNQPQHF
TRBJ2-3	TRBV4-3	NA	NA	TGTGCCAGCAGCCACCAAGGTCGTGGCGGAGGGGCGACAGATACGCAGTATTTT	CASSHQGRGGGATDTQYF
TRBJ1-5	TRBV12-3/TRBV12-4	many	NA	TGTGCCAGCAGTCGGACCGACGGGAGCAATCAGCCCCAGCATTTT	CASSRTDGSNQPQHF
TRBJ2-7	TRBV19	many	NA	TGTGCCAGTAGTATTAGTTCAGACTCCTACGAGCAGTACTTC	CASSISSDSYEQYF
TRBJ1-1	TRBV19	few	NA	TGTGCCAGTAGCGGCCCCGGGACTCTTGACACTGAAGCTTTCTTT	CASSGPGTLDTEAFF
TRBJ2-1	TRBV6-6	many	NA	TGTGCCACCCAAAGGGCGTACTCCACCTACAATGAGCAGTTCTTC	CATQRAYSTYNEQFF
TRBJ2-3	TRBV5-1	many	NA	TGCGCCAGCAGCTTGGGAGGTGGGTTTGCAGATACGCAGTATTTT	CASSLGGGFADTQYF
TRBJ2-5	TRBV20-1	many	TRBD2	TGCAGTGCTGATGTGGGGGCTAGCGGGGGAAGAGATACCCAGTACTTC	CSADVGASGGRDTQYF
TRBJ2-3	TRBV20-1	many	TRBD1	TGCAGTGCTATCCCGGGACAGGGGGCACATACGCAGTATTTT	CSAIPGQGAHTQYF
TRBJ2-2	TRBV20-1	many	NA	TGCAGTGCTAGAGATCTTGAGGGGACCTCACTTAACACCGGGGAGCTGTTTTTT	CSARDLEGTSLNTGELFF
TRBJ1-4	TRBV20-1	many	TRBD1	TGCAGTGCTAGTAAGACAGGGGGAGAAAAACTGTTTTTT	CSASKTGGEKLFF
TRBJ1-5	TRBV19	many	NA	TGTGCCAGTGCGCCGGGAGCCTCCAATCAGCCCCAGCATTTT	CASAPGASNQPQHF
TRBJ1-1	TRBV7-6	many	NA	TGTGCCAGCTCCGCGTCCGGGCCTAAAGGGCCCCGAAAGGACACTGAAGCTTTCTTT	CASSASGPKGPRKDTEAFF
TRBJ2-7	TRBV11-2	many	TRBD1	TGTGCCAGCAGCTTAGTTTGGACAGGGGGCGAGCAGTACTTC	CASSLVWTGGEQYF
TRBJ1-3	TRBV10-3	NA	TRBD1	TGTGCCATCAGTGAAGGAAGGACAGGAAATGGAAACACCATATATTTT	CAISEGRTGNGNTIYF
TRBJ1-5	TRBV30	NA	TRBD1	TGTGCCTCTAACGCGGGACAGGGGGCCCAGCCCCAGCATTTT	CASNAGQGAQPQHF
TRBJ1-1	TRBV15	many	TRBD1	TGTGCCACCAGCCCTAAGAAAACAGGGGGGAACACTGAAGCTTTCTTT	CATSPKKTGGNTEAFF